This T cell receptor beta chain was found in a study of blood T cell repertoires in COVID-19. Some clones are missing from TCRdb's copy, which holds only in-frame ones; the method was immunoSEQ multiplex PCR. The table has 70,000 to 100,000 clones, roughly 84% seen once; the top ten hold 10% to 15%. This CDR3 has 15 amino acids. From germline, CDR1 is MGHRA and CDR2 YSYEKL. V was clipped by 1 base and J by 2 bases, with 10 bases between them. This TCR was recovered from a human donor in a cohort sampled during active COVID-19. This rearrangement joins TRBV4-1 to TRBJ2-3; D unresolved. Sequencing was performed on peripheral blood. CDR3: CASSQAPQPTDTQYF. The CDR3 DNA is TGCGCCAGCAGCCAAGCGCCACAGCCCACAGATACGCAGTATTTT.